The entry below gives a single TCR beta chain sequence along with its context. Being one base from a much bigger clone, this may be a read error. The data were obtained in a study of blood T cells in healthy people across ages. Sample-barcoded 5' priming and a J-beta primer mix drove a second PCR of roughly 6 to 12 cycles. MiXCR, applied by TCRdb to the 5' RACE reads, yields one record per CDR3 protein. The sample has some 900,000 distinct CDR3 sequences, 25% to 35% seen once; the top ten hold around 15%. The germline V gene encodes CDR1 SNHLY and CDR2 FYNNEI. The ends were cut back, 11 bases at V and 7 bases at J, with 21 bases in the middle. This CDR3 has 14 amino acids.

The receptor's source is a woman of 80 years or more in good health. The J gene is TRBJ2-1, the V gene TRBV2; no clear D. Sequencing used blood. The CDR3 DNA is TGTGCCCGCTCACCCCTGGCAGCTCTGAATGAGCAGTTCTTC. It specifies CARSPLAALNEQFF.